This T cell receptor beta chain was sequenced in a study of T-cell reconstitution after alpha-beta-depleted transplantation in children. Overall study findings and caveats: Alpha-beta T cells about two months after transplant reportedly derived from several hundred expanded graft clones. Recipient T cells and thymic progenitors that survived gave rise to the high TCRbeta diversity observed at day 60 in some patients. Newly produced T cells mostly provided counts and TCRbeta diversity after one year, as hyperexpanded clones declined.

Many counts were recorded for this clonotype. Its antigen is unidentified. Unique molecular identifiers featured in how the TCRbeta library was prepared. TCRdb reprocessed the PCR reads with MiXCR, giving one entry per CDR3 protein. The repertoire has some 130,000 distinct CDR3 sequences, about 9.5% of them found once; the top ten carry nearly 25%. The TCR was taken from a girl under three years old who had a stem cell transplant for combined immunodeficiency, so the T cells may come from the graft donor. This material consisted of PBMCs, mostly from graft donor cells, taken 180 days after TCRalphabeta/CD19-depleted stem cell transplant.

CDR3 in DNA: TGCAGTGCTGTACGACAAGGGACTAGCGGGATGGGAGAGCAGTACTTC. Translating gives CSAVRQGTSGMGEQYF. The V call is TRBV20-1, the J call TRBJ2-7, with 13 nucleotides matching TRBD2. The CDR3 sequence is 16 residues long. Unmatched junction bases numbered 14, after V lost 5 bases and J lost 7 bases. Looked up from germline, CDR1 is DFQATT and CDR2 is SNEGSKA (reference sequence).